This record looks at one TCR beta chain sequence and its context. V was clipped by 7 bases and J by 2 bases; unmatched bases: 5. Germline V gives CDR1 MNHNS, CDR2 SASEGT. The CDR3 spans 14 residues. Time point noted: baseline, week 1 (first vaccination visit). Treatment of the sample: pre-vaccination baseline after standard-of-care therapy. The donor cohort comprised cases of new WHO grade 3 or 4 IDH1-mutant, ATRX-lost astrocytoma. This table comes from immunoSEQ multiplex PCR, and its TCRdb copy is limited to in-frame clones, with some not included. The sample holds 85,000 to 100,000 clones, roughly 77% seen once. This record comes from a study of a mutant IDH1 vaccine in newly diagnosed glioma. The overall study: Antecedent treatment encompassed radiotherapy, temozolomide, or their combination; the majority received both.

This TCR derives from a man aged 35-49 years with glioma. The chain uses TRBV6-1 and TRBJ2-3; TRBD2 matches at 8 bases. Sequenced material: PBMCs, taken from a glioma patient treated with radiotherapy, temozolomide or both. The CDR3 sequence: CASMTSAITDTQYF. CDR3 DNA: TGTGCCAGCATGACTAGCGCTATCACAGATACGCAGTATTTT.